This TCR beta chain came from a study of blood T cell repertoires in COVID-19. Study at large: Samples of COVID-19 (acute and convalescent) were obtained from the United States, Italy and Spain.

Original methodology: By means of reference gene primer amplification, nucleated cell counts were estimated. TCRdb's copy holds only in-frame clones and misses some; the assay was immunoSEQ multiplex PCR. That table gives V, J and clone size, and the DNA gave D and trimming. In the table there are about 170,000 clones, approximately 89% of which are singletons. The CDR3 covers 16 residues. Germline V gene lookup returns CDR1 SGHRS and CDR2 YFSETQ. V lost 0 bases, J lost 2 bases, and 7 bases stayed unmatched. The chain is built from TRBV5-1 and TRBJ2-5, with 7 nucleotides matching TRBD2. The specimen was peripheral blood. The clonotype originates from a man aged 70 or older with acute or convalescent COVID-19. The chain's CDR3 is CASSLESQGGQETQYF. In DNA form, the CDR3 reads TGCGCCAGCAGCTTGGAATCCCAGGGAGGGCAAGAGACCCAGTACTTC. Full variable domain (remainder filled in from reference TRBV5-1 and TRBJ2-5): KAGVTQTPRYLIKTRGQQVTLSCSPISGHRSVSWYQQTPGQGLQFLFEYFSETQRNKGNFPGRFSGRQFSNSRSEMNVSTLELGDSALYLCASSLESQGGQETQYFGPGTRLLVL.